A single sample is the source of the 23 T cell receptor beta chains below, sequenced in a study of blood T cell repertoires in COVID-19. The protocol was immunoSEQ multiplex PCR, while the TCRdb copy is restricted to in-frame clones and leaves out a portion. The data contain 150,000 to 200,000 clones, just under 85% of them singletons. The specimen was peripheral blood. The receptors were sampled from a woman older than 75 with acute or convalescent COVID-19.

In nucleotides, the CDR3 is TGTGCCAGTAGTAGGGGGGGTACTGGAAACACCATATATTTT. Translation: CASSRGGTGNTIYF. V usage is TRBV19 and J usage is TRBJ1-3, with D possibly matching TRBD1 (5 bases). Deletions cut 4 bases from V and 2 bases from J, with 9 bases between. This CDR3 is built from 14 residues. The germline gives CDR1 LNHDA, CDR2 SQIVND (reference sequence).

This chain joins TRBV6-1 and TRBJ1-1; no reliable D call. Germline V gene sequence: CDR1 MNHNS, CDR2 SASEGT. The CDR3 covers 12 residues. Trimming stripped 2 bases from V and 8 bases from J, with 9 bases between. The DNA of the CDR3 is TGTGCCAGCAGTGAAAGACTCGAGGAAGCTTTCTTT. This encodes CASSERLEEAFF.

V gene TRBV11-2 combines with J gene TRBJ2-1; possible D gene TRBD2, 5 bases. Trimming stripped 1 base from V and 12 bases from J, with 16 bases between. The CDR3 has 14 residues. Germline V gene data show CDR1 as SGHAT and CDR2 as FQNNGV. Here the CDR3 reads CASSLVPPTTRQFF. The CDR3 region has the DNA TGTGCCAGCAGCTTAGTCCCCCCGACAACTAGGCAGTTCTTC.

The CDR3 nucleotides are TGTGCCAGCAGCCCACAGGGGGGGTATGGCTACACCTTC. Translating gives CASSPQGGYGYTF. The V call is TRBV6-6, the J call TRBJ1-2; the match to TRBD1 covers 8 bases. The V and J ends lost 6 bases and 5 bases, in that order; junction bases with no gene match: 5. Germline V gene sequence: CDR1 MNHNY, CDR2 SVGAGI (reference sequence). The CDR3 is 13 residues long.

J is TRBJ1-2 and V is TRBV19; D possibly corresponds to TRBD1 (6 bases). Germline V gene sequence: CDR1 LNHDA, CDR2 SQIVND (reference sequence). The V and J ends lost 6 bases and 1 base respectively, with 18 bases between them. The CDR3 is made up of 16 amino acids. CDR3 nucleotide sequence: TGTGCCAGTAGAAGGACAGCCACTAAGGTTAACTATGGCTACACCTTC. Translation: CASRRTATKVNYGYTF.

V and J are TRBV2 and TRBJ1-1; 7 bases fit TRBD1. The CDR3 sequence is 13 residues long. V shed 11 bases and J 1 base; nucleotides not matched to a gene: 7. CDR1 and CDR2 from the germline V gene are SNHLY and FYNNEI. DNA for the CDR3: TGTGCCTTCCAGGGACAGCCGAACACTGAAGCTTTCTTT. It specifies CAFQGQPNTEAFF.

The chain uses TRBV4-1 and TRBJ1-2; 11 bases agree with TRBD1. Trimming removed 1 base from V and 8 bases from J; junction bases left unmatched: 9. The CDR3 length is 16 residues. Germline-derived CDR1 and CDR2 are MGHRA and YSYEKL. The DNA of the CDR3 is TGCGCCAGCAGCCAAGTCGGGACAGGGGGTGTCATGGGCTACACCTTC. Translation: CASSQVGTGGVMGYTF.

The rearrangement links TRBV5-4 to TRBJ2-2; no reliable D call. V lost 2 bases to trimming and J lost 5 bases, with 4 bases between them. The CDR3 runs to 12 residues. Germline-derived CDR1 and CDR2 are SGHNT and YYREEE (reference sequence). As DNA, the CDR3 is TGTGCCAGCAGCTTTGAGACCGGGGAGCTGTTTTTT. Amino acid sequence: CASSFETGELFF.

This rearrangement joins TRBV4-3 to TRBJ2-7; D is perhaps TRBD2 (6 bases). The V gene lost 0 bases and the J gene lost 0 bases, with 12 bases spanning the gap. This CDR3 has 16 amino acids. Germline V gene lookup returns CDR1 LGHNA and CDR2 YSLEER. The CDR3 loop reads CASSQDWLSGSYEQYF. The CDR3 DNA follows: TGCGCCAGCAGCCAAGATTGGCTTAGCGGCTCCTACGAGCAGTACTTC.

Note on this clone: Distinct nucleotide sequences in the sample also encode this CDR3. The V call is TRBV27, the J call TRBJ2-7; D may be TRBD1 (5 bases). CDR1 is MNHEY, CDR2 SMNVEV, per germline (reference sequence). The CDR3 covers 13 residues. V was pared by 2 bases and J by 4 bases, with 9 bases between. CDR3 DNA: TGTGCCAGCAGTTTAAGGGGTGGGTACGAGCAGTACTTC. Residues: CASSLRGGYEQYF.

The genes are TRBV20-1 and TRBJ2-3, with D unresolved. V was pared by 6 bases and J by 7 bases, with 11 bases between. The CDR3 extends over 11 amino acids. CDR1 and CDR2 from the germline V gene are DFQATT and SNEGSKA (reference sequence). CDR3 DNA: TGCAGTGCCTTCGATGGGCATACGCAGTATTTT. Translation gives CSAFDGHTQYF.

This chain uses TRBV14 with TRBJ2-5, with D possibly being TRBD1 (5 bases). The CDR3 runs 17 residues. V was shortened by 0 bases and J by 5 bases, with 19 bases between the two germline ends. Germline V gene lookup returns CDR1 SGHDN and CDR2 FVKESK. The CDR3 DNA reads TGTGCCAGCAGCCAAGACTGGGGCCCGGTTGGTGGGGAGACCCAGTACTTC. It translates to CASSQDWGPVGGETQYF.

The rearrangement uses TRBV9 and TRBJ1-1; 7 bases line up with TRBD1. J was trimmed by 1 base and V by 3 bases; bases with no gene match: 9. Germline assignment: CDR1 SGDLS and CDR2 YYNGEE. The CDR3 has 16 residues. CDR3 sequence (DNA): TGTGCCAGCAGCGATGAACAGGGGAAATGGAACACTGAAGCTTTCTTT. Protein product: CASSDEQGKWNTEAFF. Drawing the rest from reference TRBV9 and TRBJ1-1, the complete variable domain is DSGVTQTPKHLITATGQRVTLRCSPRSGDLSVYWYQQSLDQGLQFLIQYYNGEERAKGNILERFSAQQFPDLHSELNLSSLELGDSALYFCASSDEQGKWNTEAFFGQGTRLTVV.

The genes are TRBV5-4 and TRBJ1-6; no clear D gene. V was shortened by 3 bases and J by 10 bases, with 11 bases between the two germline ends. The CDR3 is 13 amino acids. Germline V gene sequence: CDR1 SGHNT, CDR2 YYREEE (reference sequence). In DNA, the CDR3 is TGTGCCAGCAGCTGGGCAGCTGGCTCACCCCTCCACTTT. This translates into CASSWAAGSPLHF.

The gene calls are TRBV5-1 and TRBJ1-1; tentative D call: TRBD1 (5 bases). Deletions cut 3 bases from V and 0 bases from J, with 15 bases between. CDR1 is SGHRS and CDR2 is YFSETQ in the germline V gene. There are 16 residues in the CDR3. The CDR3 region has the DNA TGCGCCAGCAGCTCCGGACGTGGGGGGATGAACACTGAAGCTTTCTTT. It yields the protein CASSSGRGGMNTEAFF.

The V and J genes are TRBV3-1 (or the pseudogene TRBV3-2) and TRBJ1-4, with 7 bases that match TRBD1. The CDR3 is 16 amino acids. Germline CDR1 reads LGHDT; CDR2 reads YNNKEL (reference sequence). Losses at the gene ends were 1 base for V and 12 bases for J; bases not matched to a gene: 14. This CDR3 reads CASSQVGGAGGRELFF. The CDR3 DNA sequence: TGTGCCAGCAGCCAAGTCGGGGGTGCAGGGGGAAGGGAACTGTTTTTT.

This clone was detected many times. The CDR3 region has the DNA TGTGCCAGCAGCCAAAGGACAGGGGGCAGGGGCAATCAGCCCCAGCATTTT. Translated, it gives CASSQRTGGRGNQPQHF. The V call is TRBV7-8, the J call TRBJ1-5, with 11 bases that match TRBD1. This CDR3 spans 17 amino acids. The V segment lost 5 bases and the J segment 2 bases; nucleotides outside the gene matches: 8. Germline-derived CDR1 and CDR2 are SGHVS and FQNEAQ.

The chain joins TRBV5-5 to TRBJ1-2; 7 bases agree with TRBD1. The trim removed 4 bases at V and 10 bases at J, leaving 13 bases unmatched. Germline values: CDR1 SGHKS, CDR2 YYEKEE (reference sequence). This CDR3 has 14 residues. The DNA of the CDR3 is TGTGCCAGCAGCCCGGACGACAGGGTAGTCGACTACACCTTC. This translates into CASSPDDRVVDYTF.

This clone was recorded only once. This chain connects TRBV9 to TRBJ2-2; 8 bases fit TRBD2. Germline V gene sequence: CDR1 SGDLS, CDR2 YYNGEE. J was trimmed by 2 bases and V by 0 bases; bases with no gene match: 9. The CDR3 totals 18 residues. CDR3 in DNA: TGTGCCAGCAGCGTAGTTGGTAGCGGGAAGGATAACACCGGGGAGCTGTTTTTT. Translating gives CASSVVGSGKDNTGELFF. The complete variable domain, with remaining parts taken from reference TRBV9 and TRBJ2-2, reads DSGVTQTPKHLITATGQRVTLRCSPRSGDLSVYWYQQSLDQGLQFLIQYYNGEERAKGNILERFSAQQFPDLHSELNLSSLELGDSALYFCASSVVGSGKDNTGELFFGEGSRLTVL.

The rearrangement uses TRBV6-4 and TRBJ2-2; no clear D. This CDR3 contains 13 residues. Germline V gene data show CDR1 as MRHNA and CDR2 as SNTAGT. V lost 7 bases and J 1 base, leaving 7 bases between the germline ends. As DNA, the CDR3 is TGTGCCAGCAAACCAGGGAACACCGGGGAGCTGTTTTTT. It yields the protein CASKPGNTGELFF.

The chain carries TRBV18 and TRBJ2-1, with 10 positions matching TRBD1. The germline CDR1 and CDR2 sequences are KGHSH and LQKENI. The CDR3 is 16 residues long. J was trimmed by 4 bases and V by 3 bases; bases with no gene match: 6. The CDR3 nucleotides are TGTGCCAGCTCACCTATGACAGGGGGCATATACAATGAGCAGTTCTTC. Translating gives CASSPMTGGIYNEQFF.

This clone was observed once. This chain joins TRBV9 and TRBJ1-1, with D tentatively TRBD1 (6 bases). CDR1 is SGDLS and CDR2 is YYNGEE in the germline V gene. V shed 0 bases and J shed 6 bases, with 15 bases lying between them. The CDR3 length is 15 residues. CDR3 protein: CASSVVLGAEAEAFF. The CDR3 coding sequence is TGTGCCAGCAGCGTAGTTCTGGGGGCGGAAGCTGAAGCTTTCTTT.

The rearrangement joins TRBV6-5 to TRBJ1-3; 8 bases are a match to TRBD1. V lost 7 bases, J lost 7 bases, and 12 bases stayed unmatched. There are 15 residues in the CDR3. CDR1 is MNHEY, CDR2 SVGAGI, per germline. The CDR3 DNA is TGTGCCAGCAAGAGACAGGGGCACTACCTTAACACCATATATTTT. Protein: CASKRQGHYLNTIYF.